This section outlines one TCR beta chain sequence together with its context. Its antigen is currently unknown. These data belong to a study of blood T cells in healthy people across ages. Study-level points and caveats: Observed TCR beta diversity per million T cells went down as age went up. This fall followed a roughly linear course with age.

V was clipped by 6 bases and J by 6 bases, with 13 bases between them. Looked up from germline, CDR1 is MDHEN and CDR2 is SYDVKM. There are 13 residues in the CDR3. Primed by a sample-barcoded 5' primer and a J-beta primer mix, a second PCR proceeded for about 7 to 11 cycles. TCRdb processed the 5' RACE reads anew with MiXCR; each CDR3 protein has one entry. The data hold approximately 2,000,000 distinct CDR3 sequences, with approximately 40% observed a single time. The study recruited healthy Caucasian donors from Russia who were aged about 6 to 100. The sequence was collected from a human donor in good health. The chain links TRBV28 to TRBJ2-3; maybe TRBD1 (6 bases). Sequencing was done on a sample of blood. The CDR3 reads CASRYRDRDTQYF. The CDR3 nucleotides read TGTGCCAGCAGGTACAGGGACCGGGATACGCAGTATTTT.